In this sample, the clone carrying this TCR beta chain turned up many times. The antigen is not known. The data originate from a study of T cells after yellow fever vaccination. The wider study: Researchers used SMART-Seq v4 Ultra Low Input to prepare fractions that had low cell numbers. Study results and caveats: Contaminating bulk clonotypes could be abundant in FACS-sorted repertoires.

UMIs and a universal primer site were added when TCR cDNA was made by 5'RACE template switching. Each CDR3 protein gets one entry after TCRdb re-called the 5' RACE reads with MiXCR. Here the sample spans about 69,000 distinct CDR3 sequences, about 6% being singletons. The CDR3 is 14 residues long. With 3 bases clipped from V and 4 bases from J, the junction kept 5 bases outside the gene matches. Germline V gene sequence: CDR1 KGHSH, CDR2 LQKENI. The chain combines TRBV18 with TRBJ2-7, with TRBD1 matching 8 bases. The sample consisted of CD4+ T cells sorted from PBMCs, taken around 15 days after the first yellow fever vaccination. This clonotype was sampled from a man aged 18 to 30 who received the YFV17D yellow fever vaccine. The CDR3 bases are TGTGCCAGCTCACCCGGCAGGGGGCCTTACGAGCAGTACTTC. Its protein is CASSPGRGPYEQYF.